Listed here are 9 T cell receptor beta chains from one sample, sequenced in a study of blood T cells in healthy people across ages. The second PCR ran roughly 7 to 12 cycles with a sample-barcoded 5' primer and J-beta primers. TCRdb independently ran MiXCR on the 5' RACE reads; one entry per CDR3 protein. The sample has 700,000 to 1,000,000 distinct CDR3 sequences, 44% seen once. Sequenced sample: blood. Receptor source: a man aged 55 to 70 in good health.

The J gene is TRBJ2-1, the V gene TRBV11-2, with 13 bases that match TRBD2. With 6 bases clipped from V and 7 bases from J, the junction kept 24 bases outside the gene matches. This CDR3 has 21 residues. CDR1 SGHAT and CDR2 FQNNGV come from the germline V gene. CDR3 residues: CASREGSHGTSGGAIRNEQFF. In DNA, the CDR3 is TGTGCCAGCAGGGAGGGGTCCCATGGTACTAGCGGGGGGGCCATTAGAAATGAGCAGTTCTTC. Full variable domain (outside the CDR3, taken from reference TRBV11-2 and TRBJ2-1): EAGVAQSPRYKIIEKRQSVAFWCNPISGHATLYWYQQILGQGPKLLIQFQNNGVVDDSQLPKDRFSAERLKGVDSTLKIQPAKLEDSAVYLCASREGSHGTSGGAIRNEQFFGPGTRLTVL.

The chain joins TRBV6-5 to TRBJ1-4; D gene ambiguous. Trimming stripped 1 base from V and 3 bases from J, with 9 bases between. The CDR3 has 15 amino acids. Germline CDR1 MNHEY, CDR2 SVGAGI. CDR3 in DNA: TGTGCCAGCAGTTACTTGTCATCTGCTAATGAAAAACTGTTTTTT. This encodes CASSYLSSANEKLFF.

Points on this clonotype: A junction end diverges from the germline sequence, so it may reflect a read error. The rearrangement links TRBV5-6 to TRBJ1-6, with D possibly being TRBD1 (5 bases). Germline CDR1 is SGHDT and CDR2 is YYEEEE. The CDR3 loop spans 16 amino acids. Written as DNA, the CDR3 is TGTGCCAGCAGCTTTGGCAGGGCCTTCTATAGTTCACCCCTCCACTTT. Protein product: CASSFGRAFYSSPLHF.

V is TRBV2 and J is TRBJ1-2; TRBD1 might be the D (5 bases). V dropped 6 bases and J dropped 8 bases, with 16 bases sitting between them. Germline V lookup: CDR1 SNHLY, CDR2 FYNNEI. This CDR3 contains 13 residues. The CDR3, as DNA: TGTGCCAGCAGGACAAGGACAAACGGGGGCTACACCTTC. This codes for CASRTRTNGGYTF.

The V gene is TRBV12-3 or TRBV12-4, the J gene TRBJ2-5; perhaps TRBD2 as D (5 bases). This CDR3 region has 15 residues. V lost 3 bases and J 2 bases, leaving 13 bases between the germline ends. The CDR3 loop is CASSLPGTAQETQYF. CDR3 DNA sequence: TGTGCCAGCAGTTTGCCGGGAACAGCTCAAGAGACCCAGTACTTC.

The V gene is TRBV2, the J gene TRBJ2-1; 13 nucleotides align to TRBD2. Germline trimming cut 8 bases from V and 8 bases from J; bases unmatched to any gene: 6. Germline CDR1 SNHLY, CDR2 FYNNEI. The CDR3 runs to 14 residues. The CDR3 DNA reads as TGTGCCAGCCTACTAGCGGGGGGGTTCGATGAGCAGTTCTTC. Its translation: CASLLAGGFDEQFF.

This chain links TRBV20-1 with TRBJ1-2; 7 nucleotides line up with TRBD1. The CDR3 is 16 residues long. CDR1 DFQATT and CDR2 SNEGSKA come from the germline V gene (reference sequence). V shed 0 bases, J shed 0 bases, and the junction held 7 bases outside the gene matches. The CDR3 bases are TGCAGTGCTAGAGATACCTGGACAGGAGCTAACTATGGCTACACCTTC. Translated: CSARDTWTGANYGYTF.

The rearrangement joins TRBV4-2 to TRBJ2-7, with D perhaps TRBD1 or TRBD2 (5 bases each). Germline CDR1 reads LGHNA; CDR2 reads YNFKEQ. Between the trimmed V and J ends, which lost 1 base and 0 bases, there was a span of 10 bases. The CDR3 is 15 residues long. CDR3: CASSQGSDSSYEQYF. The CDR3 DNA reads TGTGCCAGCAGCCAAGGTAGCGACAGCTCCTACGAGCAGTACTTC.

This clonotype was found a few times. The V gene is TRBV2, the J gene TRBJ1-5, with a weak D call TRBD1 (5 bases). This CDR3 spans 14 amino acids. Trimming shortened V by 6 bases and J by 3 bases, and 12 bases separated the two germline ends. From germline, CDR1 is SNHLY and CDR2 FYNNEI. CDR3 DNA: TGTGCCAGCAGGGTTGACAGCTACAATCAGCCCCAGCATTTT. Its protein product is CASRVDSYNQPQHF.